What follows describes a single TCR beta chain. Its antigen is not known. This entry comes from a study of cytomegalovirus exposure and HLA in healthy donors. Study conclusions and caveats: Several V segments, TRBV6-2 and TRBV6-3 among them, could not be told apart and were dropped. Researchers counted around 160 TCR beta chains as cytomegalovirus-associated. Among immune exposure information, only CMV serostatus was available. With further analysis later on, most CMV-associated TCR beta chains appeared HLA-restricted.

Primers: 60 Vbeta forward and 13 Jbeta reverse. Repertoires were generated with immunoSEQ multiplex PCR, while TCRdb's copy carries only in-frame clones and drops some. The table has roughly 170,000 clones, around 80% seen once. Germline CDR1 reads SGHNT; CDR2 reads YENEEA. This CDR3 has 15 amino acids. Between the trimmed V and J ends, which lost 5 bases and 4 bases, there was a span of 15 bases. Input material: PBMCs. The source is a man aged 18 to 30 in good health and CMV-seronegative. The chain links TRBV11-3 to TRBJ1-3; TRBD1 is a possible D gene (6 bases). CDR3 DNA: TGTGCCAGCAGCCCACGTGATGGGACAGGAAACACCATATATTTT. Amino acid sequence: CASSPRDGTGNTIYF.